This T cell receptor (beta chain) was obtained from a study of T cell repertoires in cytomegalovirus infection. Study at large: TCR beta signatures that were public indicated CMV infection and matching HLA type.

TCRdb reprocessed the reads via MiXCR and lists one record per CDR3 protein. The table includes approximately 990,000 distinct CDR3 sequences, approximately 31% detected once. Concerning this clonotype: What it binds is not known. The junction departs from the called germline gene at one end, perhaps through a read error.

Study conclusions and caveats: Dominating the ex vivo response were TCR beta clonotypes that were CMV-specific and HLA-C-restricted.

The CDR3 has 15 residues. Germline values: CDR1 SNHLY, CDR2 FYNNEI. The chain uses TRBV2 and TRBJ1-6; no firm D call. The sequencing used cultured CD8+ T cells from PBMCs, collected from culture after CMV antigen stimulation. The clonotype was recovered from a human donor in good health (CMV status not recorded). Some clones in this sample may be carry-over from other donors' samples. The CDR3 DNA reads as TGTGCCAGCACTGAAGATGGTCACTATAATTCACCCCTCCACTTT. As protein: CASTEDGHYNSPLHF.